Included here is one T cell receptor beta chain sequence, with context. Its antigen is not known. The source of the sample is a study of PD-L1 blockade in urothelial cancer. For the study at large: T cells numbered a median of 141,255 in the blood samples. Points from the study as a whole: Durable benefit was linked to greater 3-week expansion of tumor-associated blood clones.

CDR3 length: 15 amino acids. What went into each PCR as a spike was synthetic TCR analog templates. The data were produced by immunoSEQ multiplex PCR, yet TCRdb's version contains in-frame clones alone and is incomplete. The sample includes 85,000 to 100,000 clones, 90% to 95% of them seen just once. This TCR was sampled from a man aged 60-69 years with urothelial cancer. The rearrangement uses TRBV21-1 and TRBJ2-4; the table's D call TRBD2 went unverified against the DNA. TRBV21-1 is a documented pseudogene. Sample: PBMCs, taken around atezolizumab (anti-PD-L1) treatment. The CDR3 spells CASSKVTGGFNIQYF. DNA of the CDR3: TGTGCCAGCAGCAAAGTAACCGGGGGGTTCAACATTCAGTACTTC.